A selection of T cell receptor beta chains follows, all from one sample in a study of T cell changes during pregnancy in multiple sclerosis. Sequencing was performed with immunoSEQ multiplex PCR; in TCRdb, only in-frame clones are kept and a portion is missing. The sample has about 97,000 clones; less than 95% are singletons. The sequenced sample was peripheral blood, obtained in the second trimester of pregnancy. The receptors originated from a female donor in good health, enrolled as a control in a pregnancy study. Each CDR3 is given with its conserved first and last residue. A D gene is named only where the DNA matches it firmly. Clone size is given for some rows only: seen once, a few or many times, or a class if the clone is expanded.

v_gene	j_gene	d_gene	abundance	CDR3nt	CDR3aa
TRBV27	TRBJ1-2	TRBD1	-	TGTGCCAGCACCCGGACAGGAGCCTATGGCTACACCTTC	CASTRTGAYGYTF
TRBV7-8	TRBJ1-1	-	-	TGTGCCAGCAGCTTAAGGGATCTTTTAGGGGGGAACACTGAAGCTTTCTTT	CASSLRDLLGGNTEAFF
TRBV9	TRBJ2-7	-	once	TGTGCCAGCAATTTGGGGGGAACAAGTCGTACGGAGCAGTACTTC	CASNLGGTSRTEQYF
TRBV7-2	TRBJ1-4	-	once	TGTGCCAGCAGCTTAGTAGCGTCCCGGGCTAATGAAAAACTGTTTTTT	CASSLVASRANEKLFF
TRBV25-1	TRBJ1-1	-	once	TGTGCCAGCAATGGGGGCTTGGGGAACACTGAAGCTTTCTTT	CASNGGLGNTEAFF
TRBV7-2	TRBJ2-1	-	-	TGTGCCAGCAGCTTAGTGGAGATGAATGAGCAGTTCTTC	CASSLVEMNEQFF
TRBV27	TRBJ1-1	-	-	TGTGCCAGCAGTTTGTCGGTGAACACTGAAGCTTTCTTT	CASSLSVNTEAFF
TRBV30	TRBJ1-1	-	-	TGTGCCTGGAGTGTACCACCGGGATCTGATAACGAAGCTTTCTTT	CAWSVPPGSDNEAFF
TRBV7-9	TRBJ1-1	-	-	TGTGCCAGCAGCCGACGGAGCCCGGGGGACACTGAAGCTTTCTTT	CASSRRSPGDTEAFF
TRBV19	TRBJ2-7	TRBD2	once	TGTGCCAGTAGTATAAGAGCGGGGGGCACCTACGAGCAGTACTTC	CASSIRAGGTYEQYF
TRBV9	TRBJ2-1	TRBD2	-	TGTGCCAGCAGCGTGGGAGGACTAGCGGTATACAATGAGCAGTTCTTC	CASSVGGLAVYNEQFF
TRBV7-9	TRBJ2-7	TRBD1	-	TGTGCCAGCAGCGTTAGACAGGGGCGCTACGAGCAGTACTTC	CASSVRQGRYEQYF
TRBV6-5	TRBJ1-2	-	-	TGTGCCAGCAGTTACTCTCGCACTTCGAATGGCTACACCTTC	CASSYSRTSNGYTF
TRBV19	TRBJ2-1	-	-	TGTGCCACCCAACGGAGAGGGAACAGCGGGTACAATGAGCAGTTCTTC	CATQRRGNSGYNEQFF